This T cell receptor beta chain originates from a study of blood T cell repertoires in COVID-19. Study background: Sites in the United States, Italy and Spain provided acute and convalescent COVID-19 samples. The cDNA or gDNA used as material had been derived from T cells, B-cell-depleted T cells, or PBMCs.

The authors' processing: Reference gene primer amplification gave nucleated cell count estimates. Libraries were prepared by immunoSEQ multiplex PCR; TCRdb keeps only in-frame clonotypes and omits some of them. The V and J calls and the clone size are those of that table, but D and trimming were determined from the DNA. The table records around 50,000 clones, around 90% of them present only once. Sequenced: peripheral blood. This TCR came from a man between 65 and 85 years old with active COVID-19.

CDR3 DNA sequence: TGTGCCAGCAGCCTTTTCCGGGACAGGGGGCTGGTAGTGTTCGAGCAGTACTTC. Protein product: CASSLFRDRGLVVFEQYF. This sequence joins TRBV7-2 and TRBJ2-7, with 12 bases matching TRBD1. This CDR3 comprises 18 residues. Per germline, CDR1 SGHTA and CDR2 FQGNSA. J was trimmed by 6 bases and V by 5 bases; bases with no gene match: 17.